Each of the 2 T cell receptor beta chains below was sequenced from the same sample in a study of blood T cell repertoires in COVID-19. The data were produced by immunoSEQ multiplex PCR, yet TCRdb's version contains in-frame clones alone and is incomplete. The sample shows some 290,000 clones, nearly 90% of them seen only once. Sequencing was carried out using peripheral blood. Receptors were obtained from a woman aged 35 to 49 with COVID-19, enrolled during active disease.

V gene TRBV3-1 (or the pseudogene TRBV3-2) combines with J gene TRBJ2-3; D is uncertain. This CDR3 comprises 16 residues. V was cut by 1 base and J by 1 base, with 12 bases left in between. CDR1 and CDR2 (germline): LGHDT, YNNKEL (reference sequence). CDR3 protein: CASSQGIGVGTDTQYF. For the CDR3, the DNA is TGTGCCAGCAGCCAAGGAATCGGAGTAGGCACAGATACGCAGTATTTT.

This rearrangement joins TRBV28 to TRBJ1-3; D gene ambiguous. The CDR3 is 13 residues long. Germline V lookup: CDR1 MDHEN, CDR2 SYDVKM. Trimming removed 3 bases from V and 0 bases from J, with 3 bases in between. The CDR3 loop reads CASSLSSGNTIYF. The CDR3 DNA is TGTGCCAGCAGTTTGAGCTCTGGAAACACCATATATTTT. The full variable domain, completed using reference TRBV28 and TRBJ1-3, is DVKVTQSSRYLVKRTGEKVFLECVQDMDHENMFWYRQDPGLGLRLIYFSYDVKMKEKGDIPEGYSVSREKKERFSLILESASTNQTSMYLCASSLSSGNTIYFGEGSWLTVV.